The clone carrying this TCR beta chain turned up a few times. The sample originates from a study of cytomegalovirus exposure and HLA in healthy donors. 60 Vbeta and 13 Jbeta primers were used in PCR. Measured with immunoSEQ multiplex PCR; TCRdb has only the in-frame clones, and not every one. The data show 99,000 or so clones, about 80% seen once. CDR3 length: 16 amino acids. The germline CDR1 and CDR2 sequences are SEHNR and FQNEAQ (reference sequence). V was clipped by 3 bases and J by 0 bases, with 11 bases between them. This TCR came from a man aged 55-75 years in good health and CMV-seropositive. The sequenced sample consisted of PBMCs. The chain employs TRBV7-9 and TRBJ1-4; TRBD1 might be the D (6 bases). For the CDR3, the DNA is TGTGCCAGCAGCTTGAAGACAGGAGCAACTAATGAAAAACTGTTTTTT. Translated, it gives CASSLKTGATNEKLFF. The full variable domain, completed using reference TRBV7-9 and TRBJ1-4, is DTGVSQNPRHKITKRGQNVTFRCDPISEHNRLYWYRQTLGQGPEFLTYFQNEAQLEKSRLLSDRFSAERPKGSFSTLEIQRTEQGDSAMYLCASSLKTGATNEKLFFGSGTQLSVL.